This T cell receptor beta chain comes out of a study of blood T cell repertoires in COVID-19. Background on the study: The United States, Italy and Spain were the sources of the acute and convalescent COVID-19 samples. PBMCs, B-cell-depleted T cells, or T cells were the source of the cDNA or gDNA that made up the material.

Libraries were prepared by immunoSEQ multiplex PCR; TCRdb keeps only in-frame clonotypes and omits some of them. This table holds some 220,000 clones, 70% to 90% found once. Germline lookup yields CDR1 PRHDT and CDR2 FYEKMQ (reference sequence). The J segment lost 3 bases and the V segment lost 1 base, leaving 2 bases of the junction unmatched. The CDR3 runs 15 residues. The sequenced material came from peripheral blood. The TCR originated in a man aged 50-60 years with acute or convalescent COVID-19. The chain links TRBV13 to TRBJ2-1, with TRBD2 identical over 8 bases. CDR3 sequence: CASSLEGTSYNEQFF. The CDR3 DNA is TGTGCCAGCAGCTTAGAAGGGACTAGCTACAATGAGCAGTTCTTC.